The 9 T cell receptor beta chains reported below all come from one sample, sequenced in a study of beta chain features in type 1 diabetes. Study outcomes and limitations: Significant though moderate, a shortening of TCRB CDR3s appeared in all four CD4+ subsets of Type 1 diabetes patients.

Since all of the isolated RNA was reverse transcribed, expressed TCRB transcripts were what got sequenced. The repertoire was sequenced with immunoSEQ multiplex PCR; TCRdb's copy has only in-frame clones and lacks some. The data hold 250,000 or so clones, with just over 20% observed a single time. These receptors have no known antigen. Source material: naive CD4+ T cells from blood. These receptor sequences come from a woman aged 40 to 49 with type 1 diabetes.

This chain joins TRBV28 and TRBJ1-4, with D possibly matching TRBD1 (6 bases). Germline CDR1 is MDHEN and CDR2 is SYDVKM. The CDR3 covers 15 residues. V lost 5 bases to trimming and J lost 3 bases, with 13 bases between them. This CDR3 reads CASSTGKAANEKLFF. CDR3 nucleotides: TGTGCCAGCAGTACAGGGAAAGCGGCTAATGAAAAACTGTTTTTT.

The chain carries TRBV25-1 and TRBJ1-2; D not resolved. V gave up 3 bases and J gave up 2 bases, with 10 bases separating them. Germline CDR1 is MGHDK and CDR2 is SYGVNS. This CDR3 is built from 14 residues. The CDR3, as DNA: TGTGCCAGCAGTGACCCCCAGAGGAACTATGGCTACACCTTC. As protein: CASSDPQRNYGYTF.

This clone was counted between two and nine times. The V gene is TRBV7-2, the J gene TRBJ2-1, with D possibly being TRBD2 (5 bases). The V gene lost 3 bases and the J gene lost 7 bases, with 16 bases spanning the gap. The germline V gene has CDR1 SGHTA and CDR2 FQGNSA. The CDR3 runs 15 residues. The CDR3 nucleotides are TGTGCCAGCAGCTTTATCGGTCCACCGGGAAATGAGCAGTTCTTC. It specifies CASSFIGPPGNEQFF.

This clone has more than one count but fewer than ten. The rearrangement uses TRBV18 and TRBJ1-1; no clear D. The CDR3 runs to 12 residues. V lost 6 bases and J 1 base, leaving 6 bases between the germline ends. Germline CDR1 KGHSH, CDR2 LQKENI. CDR3 DNA: TGTGCCAGCTCCCGGGGGAACACTGAAGCTTTCTTT. It codes for CASSRGNTEAFF.

There are a few counts of this clone. This chain links TRBV29-1 with TRBJ1-2; a weak D match, TRBD1 (6 bases). Germline V gene sequence: CDR1 SQVTM, CDR2 ANQGSEA. This CDR3 is built from 12 residues. Deletions cut 6 bases from V and 8 bases from J, with 16 bases between. Here the CDR3 reads CSVQGPSRGYTF. CDR3 in DNA: TGCAGCGTCCAGGGGCCTTCTCGGGGCTACACCTTC.

This sequence joins TRBV9 and TRBJ2-1; 7 bases map to TRBD1. With V trimmed by 0 bases and J by 2 bases, 5 bases remained unmatched. The CDR3 has 16 residues. CDR1 SGDLS and CDR2 YYNGEE come from the germline V gene. CDR3 sequence: CASSVGSTGPYNEQFF. As DNA, the CDR3 is TGTGCCAGCAGCGTAGGGTCGACAGGGCCCTACAATGAGCAGTTCTTC.

This clone was observed a handful of times. The chain recombines TRBV7-2 with TRBJ2-3; maybe TRBD2 (7 bases). The V and J ends lost 5 bases and 0 bases respectively, with 15 bases between them. The CDR3 sequence is 16 residues long. Per the germline V gene, CDR1 is SGHTA and CDR2 is FQGNSA. The CDR3 sequence is CASSLGGGPSTDTQYF. In DNA form, the CDR3 reads TGTGCCAGCAGCCTAGGGGGGGGACCTAGCACAGATACGCAGTATTTT.

The rearrangement joins TRBV7-9 to TRBJ1-6; a weak D match, TRBD1 (5 bases). CDR1 and CDR2 from the germline V gene are SEHNR and FQNEAQ (reference sequence). There are 14 residues in the CDR3. Trimming stripped 3 bases from V and 7 bases from J, with 10 bases between. CDR3 DNA sequence: TGTGCCAGCAGCTTGGGGGGAGGGAATTCACCCCTCCACTTT. It yields the protein CASSLGGGNSPLHF.

The CDR3 protein is CASSLIPTGANVLTF. The CDR3 nucleotides read TGTGCCAGCAGCTTAATCCCCACTGGGGCCAACGTCCTGACTTTC. This rearrangement joins TRBV7-2 to TRBJ2-6; D is ambiguous. The V and J ends lost 2 bases and 2 bases respectively, with 7 bases between them. The V gene's germline CDR1 is SGHTA and CDR2 FQGNSA. This CDR3 has 15 amino acids.